This T cell receptor (beta chain) came from a study of technical replicates of blood from a few donors. Sequencing used immunoSEQ multiplex PCR; TCRdb keeps in-frame clones, though not all of them. The repertoire has thousands of clones, 91% of them found once; the top ten carry roughly 9.8%. V was pared by 3 bases and J by 2 bases, with 8 bases between. Germline V gives CDR1 MNHEY, CDR2 SMNVEV (reference sequence). There are 14 residues in the CDR3. The rearrangement links TRBV27 to TRBJ1-5, with a tentative D call TRBD1 (5 bases). This clonotype originated in a human donor in good health. The sequencing input was PBMCs. CDR3 in DNA: TGTGCCAGCAGTTTTGGCAGGGGCAATCAGCCCCAGCATTTT. Translated, it gives CASSFGRGNQPQHF.